A single sample is the source of the 2 T cell receptor beta chains below, sequenced in a study of T cells expressing NK-cell markers. No DNA is given; TCRdb re-called the 5' RACE reads and lists each CDR3 protein once. This sample's table reports 150,000 to 180,000 distinct CDR3 sequences. Sequencing was carried out using blood T cells: a sorted CD56 or NKG2C T cell subset, CD4+ or CD8+ T cells, or bulk PBMC T cells (not recorded which). All receptors come from a woman in her forties or fifties in good health.

The V and J genes are TRBV15 and TRBJ1-2; TCRdb's assignment of TRBD1 cannot be checked, as there is no DNA. This CDR3 is 17 amino acids long. Germline CDR1 LNHNV, CDR2 YYDKDF (reference sequence). CDR3 region: CATSGTGGTGRNYGYTF.

The chain carries TRBV25-1 and TRBJ2-7. The CDR3 is made up of 12 amino acids. Germline CDR1 and CDR2: MGHDK and SYGVNS. CDR3 residues: CASKVIGGEQYF.